The 31 T cell receptor beta chains below come from one sample, sequenced in a study of regulatory T cells in long-lasting Graves disease. The time point denotes: persistent/refractory GD, antithyroid drugs over 5 years with positive TRAb. From PBMCs, RNA was extracted and then used to make the TCR library. The TCR beta library used iRepertoire HTBI primers with Arm-PCR amplification of CDR3. TCRdb recomputed calls from the multiplex PCR reads with MiXCR, one row per CDR3 protein. The sample records about 340,000 distinct CDR3 sequences, around a fifth being singletons. Sample: peripheral blood mononuclear cells (PBMCs), taken when the disease was refractory, from a patient treated with antithyroid drugs. Receptors were obtained from a female donor with Graves disease.

The table lists this clonotype with a few counts. This CDR3 reads CASSWGNEQFF. The CDR3 DNA is TGTGCCAGCAGTTGGGGCAATGAGCAGTTCTTC. This chain uses TRBV12-3 or TRBV12-4 with TRBJ2-1; D remains unclear. Trimming removed 4 bases from V and 6 bases from J, with 4 bases in between. The CDR3 runs 11 residues.

In its sample, this clonotype was seen a few times. This sequence joins TRBV3-1 and TRBJ1-3, with 7 bases matching TRBD1. This CDR3 is 15 amino acids long. The ends lost 5 bases at V and 4 bases at J; junction bases unmatched: 8. Germline CDR1 LGHDT, CDR2 YNNKEL (reference sequence). In DNA, the CDR3 is TGTGCCAGCAGCAGAAGGCGGGACAGCGGAAACACCATATATTTT. Its protein product is CASSRRRDSGNTIYF.

This clonotype was observed a handful of times. CDR3 residues: CASSQSGLAGTTGELFF. CDR3 DNA sequence: TGTGCCAGCAGCCAATCAGGGCTAGCGGGTACCACCGGGGAGCTGTTTTTT. The chain couples TRBV7-3 to TRBJ2-2, with 8 bases that match TRBD2. Germline V gives CDR1 SGHTA, CDR2 FQGTGA. This CDR3 contains 17 residues. V was pared by 5 bases and J by 4 bases, with 12 bases of the junction left unmatched.

This clonotype was seen ten or more times. This sequence joins TRBV11-3 and TRBJ2-7, with D unclear. The germline gives CDR1 SGHNT, CDR2 YENEEA. Trimming removed 1 base at V and 3 bases at J, with 19 bases between. The CDR3 loop spans 17 amino acids. CDR3 sequence (DNA): TGTGCCAGCAGCTTAGTGACGTTGGGATACGAGAGCTACGAGCAGTACTTC. The encoded protein is CASSLVTLGYESYEQYF.

This sequence joins TRBV5-1 and TRBJ2-6; 8 bases are shared with TRBD1. V shed 5 bases and J 2 bases; nucleotides not matched to a gene: 6. The CDR3 runs 16 residues. CDR1 and CDR2 from the germline V gene are SGHRS and YFSETQ. CDR3: CASSLAQGAGANVLTF. DNA for the CDR3: TGCGCCAGCAGTTTAGCACAGGGGGCTGGGGCCAACGTCCTGACTTTC.

Details on this clonotype: A much bigger clone sits one base away, suggesting this may be a read error. The V call is TRBV19, the J call TRBJ1-1; a possible D gene is TRBD1 (5 bases). Looked up from germline, CDR1 is LNHDA and CDR2 is SQIVND (reference sequence). The CDR3 length is 16 residues. The DNA for the CDR3 is TGTGCCACCGAGTATCGGGGGTCAGGGCTAAACACTGAAGCTCTCTTT. Protein product: CATEYRGSGLNTEALF.

V usage is TRBV9 and J usage is TRBJ2-2, with 7 bases aligning to TRBD2. V trimming: 5 bases; J trimming: 1 base; junction bases outside the gene matches: 14. Germline V gene lookup returns CDR1 SGDLS and CDR2 YYNGEE. This CDR3 region has 18 residues. In nucleotides, the CDR3 is TGTGCCAGCAGTCCTAGCGGTAGCCTCCTTTTGAACACCGGGGAGCTGTTTTTT. This encodes CASSPSGSLLLNTGELFF.

This clonotype has a count of ten or more. The V call is TRBV5-5, the J call TRBJ2-6, with D unclear. Germline V CDR1 and CDR2: SGHKS, YYEKEE (reference sequence). The CDR3 has 17 amino acids. Between the trimmed V and J ends, which lost 1 base and 0 bases, there was a span of 11 bases. DNA of the CDR3: TGTGCCAGCAGCTTGCTATCGAGCGCCTCTGGGGCCAACGTCCTGACTTTC. Translated: CASSLLSSASGANVLTF.

This clonotype was recorded many times. The V gene is TRBV20-1, the J gene TRBJ1-1; D uncertain. The CDR3 length is 12 residues. V was cut by 5 bases and J by 1 base, with 8 bases left in between. CDR1 DFQATT and CDR2 SNEGSKA come from the germline V gene (reference sequence). DNA for the CDR3: TGCAGTGCTCCGGTGGGGAACACTGAAGCTTTCTTT. Translation gives CSAPVGNTEAFF.

This clonotype was picked up many times. The V call is TRBV11-3, the J call TRBJ2-5; D gene ambiguous. With 1 base removed from V and 6 bases from J, the gap between germline ends came to 9 bases. CDR1 and CDR2 from the germline V gene are SGHNT and YENEEA. The CDR3 consists of 13 residues. In nucleotides, the CDR3 is TGTGCCAGCAGCTTAGTCCCGCGGAAGACCCAGTACTTC. Translated: CASSLVPRKTQYF.

Note on this clonotype: A much larger clone differs by one base, so this may be a read error. This chain links TRBV20-1 with TRBJ2-7, with a weak D call TRBD1 (6 bases). In germline, CDR1 is DFQATT, CDR2 SNEGSKA (reference sequence). This CDR3 contains 13 residues. The CDR3 here is CVGAVGQGREQYF. DNA for the CDR3: TGCGTGGGGGCTGTGGGACAAGGGCGGGAGCAGTACTTC.

Concerning this clonotype itself: This may be a read error, as it is one base from a much larger clone. This chain uses TRBV28 with TRBJ2-7, with a possible D match to TRBD1 (6 bases). Germline V gene sequence: CDR1 MDHEN, CDR2 SYDVKM. The CDR3 extends over 15 amino acids. V lost 2 bases and J 6 bases, leaving 17 bases between the germline ends. The CDR3 nucleotides are TGTGCCAGCAGTTTAGGTGGGACATCTACCTGCGAGCAGTACTTC. Amino acids: CASSLGGTSTCEQYF.

The CDR3 region has the DNA TGTGCCAGCAGTTATTATTTTGGGACTAGCGGGAGCTCGTCCTCTGGGGCCAACGTCCTGACTTTC. Translating it yields CASSYYFGTSGSSSSGANVLTF. The genes are TRBV6-2 or TRBV6-3 and TRBJ2-6; 14 bases map to TRBD2. The CDR3 totals 22 residues. The V gene's germline CDR1 is MNHEY and CDR2 SVGEGT. V shed 3 bases, J shed 0 bases, and the junction held 13 bases outside the gene matches.

This clonotype has at least ten counts. This sequence joins TRBV11-2 and TRBJ2-5; D gene ambiguous. The V end was cut by 1 base, the J end by 4 bases, with 10 bases between. This CDR3 contains 14 residues. Germline V lookup: CDR1 SGHAT, CDR2 FQNNGV. The CDR3: CASSLVLGPETQYF. Written as DNA, the CDR3 is TGTGCCAGCAGCTTAGTGCTAGGTCCAGAGACCCAGTACTTC.

This clonotype was seen repeatedly, ten times or more. V gene TRBV29-1 combines with J gene TRBJ2-5, with D hard to call. The CDR3 consists of 10 residues. CDR1 and CDR2 from the germline V gene are SQVTM and ANQGSEA. V was trimmed by 7 bases and J by 3 bases, leaving 6 bases between them. The CDR3 loop is CSAAKETQYF. Here the CDR3 DNA reads TGCAGCGCGGCTAAAGAGACCCAGTACTTC.

This clonotype was observed a handful of times. The chain combines TRBV4-1 with TRBJ2-2; D is undetermined. CDR1 and CDR2 (germline): MGHRA, YSYEKL. The CDR3 is 14 amino acids. Deletions cut 0 bases from V and 4 bases from J, with 6 bases between. The CDR3 loop is CASSQDDSTGELFF. CDR3 sequence (DNA): TGCGCCAGCAGCCAAGATGACTCCACCGGGGAGCTGTTTTTT.

This clonotype was detected a few times. The V and J genes are TRBV10-2 and TRBJ2-2; 11 nucleotides line up with TRBD2. J was trimmed by 7 bases and V by 6 bases; bases with no gene match: 7. The CDR3 has 15 residues. Germline CDR1 reads WSHSY; CDR2 reads SAAADI. The CDR3 DNA sequence: TGCGCCAGCAGGCTAGCGGGGGGTCTCGGCGGGGAGCTGTTTTTT. Encoded protein: CASRLAGGLGGELFF.

This clonotype was detected many times. The chain has TRBV24-1 and TRBJ2-3; D perhaps matches TRBD1 (5 bases). V was trimmed by 9 bases and J by 0 bases, leaving 6 bases between them. The CDR3 length is 12 residues. Germline V lookup: CDR1 KGHDR, CDR2 SFDVKD. In DNA, the CDR3 is TGTGCCACCGCAGGGAGCACAGATACGCAGTATTTT. Protein product: CATAGSTDTQYF.

This clonotype was recorded at least ten times. The V and J genes are TRBV6-2 or TRBV6-3 and TRBJ2-6; perhaps TRBD2 as D (5 bases). There are 15 residues in the CDR3. Germline V gene data show CDR1 as MNHEY and CDR2 as SVGEGT. Trimming removed 7 bases at V and 11 bases at J, with 21 bases between. CDR3 amino acids: CASNDISGNFDVLTF. The CDR3 DNA follows: TGTGCCAGCAATGACATATCGGGGAACTTTGACGTCCTGACTTTC.

This clonotype was recorded at least ten times. The chain employs TRBV12-3 or TRBV12-4 and TRBJ2-5; 7 bases agree with TRBD1. V lost 6 bases to trimming and J lost 0 bases; unmatched junction nucleotides: 4. CDR3 length: 14 amino acids. The CDR3 nucleotides are TGTGCCAGCAGAAAGGGACAGAACCAAGAGACCCAGTACTTC. It encodes CASRKGQNQETQYF.

The chain combines TRBV27 with TRBJ1-1; D may be TRBD1 (5 bases). Germline loops: CDR1 MNHEY, CDR2 SMNVEV (reference sequence). The V end was cut by 8 bases, the J end by 7 bases, with 14 bases between. The CDR3 is 12 amino acids. The CDR3 nucleotides read TGTGCCAGCTACGGGGGGTTGGGTGAAGCTTTCTTT. This codes for CASYGGLGEAFF.

This clonotype was counted between two and nine times. This chain connects TRBV5-1 to TRBJ2-7; the match to TRBD1 covers 12 bases. In germline, CDR1 is SGHRS, CDR2 YFSETQ. CDR3 size: 15 residues. V lost 4 bases and J lost 5; bases outside the gene matches: 7. The DNA for the CDR3 is TGCGCCAGCAGCACAGCCGGGACAGGGGGCGACGAGCAGTACTTC. It translates to CASSTAGTGGDEQYF.

This clonotype has a count of ten or more. CDR3 sequence: CASSLDSVYYSNQPQHF. The DNA of the CDR3 is TGTGCCAGCAGCTTAGATTCGGTCTATTATAGCAATCAGCCCCAGCATTTT. The rearrangement joins TRBV7-8 to TRBJ1-5; D gene uncertain. Trimming pared 1 base from V and 0 bases from J, leaving 13 bases between. Per the germline V gene, CDR1 is SGHVS and CDR2 is FQNEAQ. The CDR3 covers 17 residues. The full variable domain, its missing parts supplied by reference TRBV7-8 and TRBJ1-5, is GAGVSQSPRYKVAKRGQDVALRCDPISGHVSLFWYQQALGQGPEFLTYFQNEAQLDKSGLPSDRFFAERPEGSVSTLKIQRTQQEDSAVYLCASSLDSVYYSNQPQHFGDGTRLSIL.

This clonotype was seen at least ten times. V is TRBV10-2 and J is TRBJ1-1, with TRBD1 as a possible D gene (5 bases). Germline V gene lookup returns CDR1 WSHSY and CDR2 SAAADI. This CDR3 region has 14 residues. Trimming shortened V by 6 bases and J by 1 base, and 12 bases separated the two germline ends. The CDR3 sequence: CASRQAKGNTEAFF. The CDR3 DNA sequence: TGCGCCAGCAGACAGGCAAAAGGGAACACTGAAGCTTTCTTT.

This clonotype appeared a few times. J is TRBJ2-2 and V is TRBV5-6; 10 bases are shared with TRBD2. Germline values: CDR1 SGHDT, CDR2 YYEEEE. Losses at the gene ends were 7 bases for V and 5 bases for J; bases not matched to a gene: 11. This CDR3 has 16 residues. The CDR3 coding sequence is TGTGCCAGCCTCCGGTGGGCTAGCGGGAGAACCGGGGAGCTGTTTTTT. Translation gives CASLRWASGRTGELFF.

The chain has TRBV28 and TRBJ2-2; the D is unclear. The CDR3 has 16 residues. Germline lookup yields CDR1 MDHEN and CDR2 SYDVKM. V lost 1 base to trimming and J lost 2 bases, with 11 bases between them. The CDR3 nucleotides are TGTGCCAGCAGTTTATTTGCTGGGAAAAACACCGGGGAGCTGTTTTTT. It codes for CASSLFAGKNTGELFF.

This clonotype came up a few times. A read error may explain this, as a much larger clone is one base away. Given the absence of the conserved phenylalanine or tryptophan at the CDR3 end, a read error is likely. The V call is TRBV28, the J call TRBJ1-5; perhaps TRBD1 as D (6 bases). The CDR3 contains 16 residues. Germline V lookup: CDR1 MDHEN, CDR2 SYDVKM. Deletions cut 5 bases from V and 0 bases from J, with 14 bases between. The DNA of the CDR3 is TGTGCCAGCAGTAAGGGGGTCTTCTATAGCAATCAGCCCCAGCATTGT. Its protein is CASSKGVFYSNQPQHC.

This clonotype was seen many times. The gene calls are TRBV28 and TRBJ1-4; D remains ambiguous. The CDR3 spans 13 residues. The germline V and J ends were trimmed by 3 bases and 6 bases, with 8 bases remaining between them. Germline-derived CDR1 and CDR2 are MDHEN and SYDVKM. The CDR3 DNA reads as TGTGCCAGCAGTTTGATTAGTGATGAAAAACTGTTTTTT. Translating gives CASSLISDEKLFF.

At least ten counts were recorded for this clonotype. The chain is built from TRBV4-1 and TRBJ2-5; 11 nucleotides line up with TRBD1. Trimming at V came to 3 bases and at J to 5 bases, leaving 11 bases not matched to a gene. The CDR3 contains 17 residues. CDR1 and CDR2 (germline): MGHRA, YSYEKL. The CDR3 is CASSQSKLRDRGETQYF. CDR3 nucleotides: TGCGCCAGCAGCCAGTCGAAACTCCGGGACAGGGGGGAGACCCAGTACTTC.

The rearrangement joins TRBV6-5 to TRBJ2-5, with D tentatively TRBD1 (5 bases). Trimming took 3 bases from V and 5 from J, leaving 16 bases between them. This CDR3 contains 15 residues. CDR1 MNHEY and CDR2 SVGAGI come from the germline V gene. In nucleotides, the CDR3 is TGTGCCAGCAGTTATTGGGCAGGGTCCGACGAGACCCAGTACTTC. Translated: CASSYWAGSDETQYF.

This clonotype was recorded at least ten times. The CDR3 DNA sequence: TGTGCCAGCAGTTTAGCGGCAGGCCCCCACGAGCAGTACTTC. Translation: CASSLAAGPHEQYF. V usage is TRBV12-3 or TRBV12-4 and J usage is TRBJ2-7; D unclear. Trimming pared 0 bases from V and 5 bases from J, leaving 11 bases between. CDR3 length: 14 residues.